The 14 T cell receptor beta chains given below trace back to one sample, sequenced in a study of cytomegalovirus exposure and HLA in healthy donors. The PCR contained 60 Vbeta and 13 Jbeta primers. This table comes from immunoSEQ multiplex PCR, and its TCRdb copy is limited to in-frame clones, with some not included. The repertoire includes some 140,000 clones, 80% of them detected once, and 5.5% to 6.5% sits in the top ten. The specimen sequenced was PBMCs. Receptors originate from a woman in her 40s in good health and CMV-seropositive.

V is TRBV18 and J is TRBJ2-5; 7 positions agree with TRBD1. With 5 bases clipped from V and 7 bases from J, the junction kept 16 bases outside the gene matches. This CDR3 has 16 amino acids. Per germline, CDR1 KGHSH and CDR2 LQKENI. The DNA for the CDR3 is TGTGCCAGCTCAAGTCTAGGGGGCGGCCCGTCACCGACCCAGTACTTC. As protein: CASSSLGGGPSPTQYF.

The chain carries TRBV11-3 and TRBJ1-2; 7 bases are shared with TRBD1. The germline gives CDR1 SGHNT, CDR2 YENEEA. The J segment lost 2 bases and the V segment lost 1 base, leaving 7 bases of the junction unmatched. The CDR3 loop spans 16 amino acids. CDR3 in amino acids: CASSLVRGTVNYGYTF. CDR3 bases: TGTGCCAGCAGCTTAGTACGTGGGACAGTAAACTATGGCTACACCTTC.

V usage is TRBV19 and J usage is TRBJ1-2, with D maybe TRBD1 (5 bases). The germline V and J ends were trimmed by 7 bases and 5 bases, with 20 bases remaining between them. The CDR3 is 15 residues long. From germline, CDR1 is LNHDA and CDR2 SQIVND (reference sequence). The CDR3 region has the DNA TGTGCCAGTACCACCCGCGCGGGGGGTGCGTATGGCTACACCTTC. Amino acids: CASTTRAGGAYGYTF.

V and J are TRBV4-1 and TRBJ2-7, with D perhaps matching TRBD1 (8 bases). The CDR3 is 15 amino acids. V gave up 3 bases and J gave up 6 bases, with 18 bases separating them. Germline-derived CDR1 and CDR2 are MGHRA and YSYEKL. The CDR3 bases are TGCGCCAGCAGCCAGAAGGACAGGGAGGGCGGCGAGCAGTACTTC. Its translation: CASSQKDREGGEQYF.

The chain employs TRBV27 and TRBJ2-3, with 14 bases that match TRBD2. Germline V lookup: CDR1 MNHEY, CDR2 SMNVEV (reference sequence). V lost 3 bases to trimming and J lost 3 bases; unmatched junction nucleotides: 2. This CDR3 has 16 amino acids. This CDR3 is CASSLGLAGVTDTQYF. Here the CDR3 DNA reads TGTGCCAGCAGTTTGGGACTAGCGGGAGTGACAGATACGCAGTATTTT.

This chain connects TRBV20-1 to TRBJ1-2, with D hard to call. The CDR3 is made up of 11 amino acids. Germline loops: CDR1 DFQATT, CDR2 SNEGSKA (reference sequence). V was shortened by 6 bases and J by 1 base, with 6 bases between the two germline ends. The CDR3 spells CSALHNYGYTF. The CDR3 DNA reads TGCAGTGCGTTACATAACTATGGCTACACCTTC.

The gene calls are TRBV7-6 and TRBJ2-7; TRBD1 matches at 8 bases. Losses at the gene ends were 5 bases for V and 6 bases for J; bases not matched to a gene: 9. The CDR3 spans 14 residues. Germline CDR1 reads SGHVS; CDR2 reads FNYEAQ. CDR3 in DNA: TGTGCCAGCAGCCCAGGGGGCGTGGGAGGCGAGCAGTACTTC. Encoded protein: CASSPGGVGGEQYF.

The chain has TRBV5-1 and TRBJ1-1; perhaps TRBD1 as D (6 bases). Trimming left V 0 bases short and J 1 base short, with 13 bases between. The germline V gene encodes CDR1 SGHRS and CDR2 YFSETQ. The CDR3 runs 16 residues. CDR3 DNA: TGCGCCAGCAGCTTGGCCCCGGGACACAAGAACACTGAAGCTTTCTTT. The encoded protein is CASSLAPGHKNTEAFF.

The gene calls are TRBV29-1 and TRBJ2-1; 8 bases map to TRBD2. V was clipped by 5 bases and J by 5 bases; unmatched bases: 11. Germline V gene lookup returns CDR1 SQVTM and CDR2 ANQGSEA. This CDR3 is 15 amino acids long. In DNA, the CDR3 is TGCAGCGTTTCCCCTGGGACTAGTATCCACAATGAGCAGTTCTTC. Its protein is CSVSPGTSIHNEQFF.

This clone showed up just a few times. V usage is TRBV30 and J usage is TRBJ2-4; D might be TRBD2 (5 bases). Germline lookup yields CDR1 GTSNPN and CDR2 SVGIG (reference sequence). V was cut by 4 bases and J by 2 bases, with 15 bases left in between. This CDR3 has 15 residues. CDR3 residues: CAWNHEGLSKNIQYF. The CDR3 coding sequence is TGTGCCTGGAACCACGAAGGACTTTCCAAAAACATTCAGTACTTC.

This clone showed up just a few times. The CDR3 DNA sequence: TGTGCCAGCTCCACAGGGGCTGAAAAACTGTTTTTT. Translation gives CASSTGAEKLFF. The chain is built from TRBV28 and TRBJ1-4, with 7 bases identical to TRBD1. This CDR3 comprises 12 residues. CDR1 is MDHEN and CDR2 is SYDVKM in the germline V gene. J was trimmed by 7 bases and V by 8 bases; bases with no gene match: 4. The variable domain in full, with the rest retrieved from reference TRBV28 and TRBJ1-4, is DVKVTQSSRYLVKRTGEKVFLECVQDMDHENMFWYRQDPGLGLRLIYFSYDVKMKEKGDIPEGYSVSREKKERFSLILESASTNQTSMYLCASSTGAEKLFFGSGTQLSVL.

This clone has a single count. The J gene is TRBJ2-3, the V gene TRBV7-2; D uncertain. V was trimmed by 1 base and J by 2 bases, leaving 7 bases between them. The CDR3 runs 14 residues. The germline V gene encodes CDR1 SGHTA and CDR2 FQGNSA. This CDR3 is CASSLGHSTDTQYF. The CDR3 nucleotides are TGTGCCAGCAGCTTAGGACACTCCACAGATACGCAGTATTTT.

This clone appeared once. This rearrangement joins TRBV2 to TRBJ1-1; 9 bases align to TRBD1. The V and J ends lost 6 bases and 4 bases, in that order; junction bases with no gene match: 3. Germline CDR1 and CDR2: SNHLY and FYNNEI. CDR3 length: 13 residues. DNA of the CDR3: TGTGCCAGCAGGAGGGGACAGGGCACTGAAGCTTTCTTT. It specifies CASRRGQGTEAFF.

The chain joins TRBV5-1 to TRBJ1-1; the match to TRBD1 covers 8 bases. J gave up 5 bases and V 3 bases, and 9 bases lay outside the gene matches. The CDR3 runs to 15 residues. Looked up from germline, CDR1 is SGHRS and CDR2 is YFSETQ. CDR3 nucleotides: TGCGCCAGCAGCTCGGGCTTCAGGGGGCGGACTGAAGCTTTCTTT. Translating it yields CASSSGFRGRTEAFF.